This T cell receptor beta chain was obtained from a study of cytomegalovirus exposure and HLA in healthy donors. The CDR3 extends over 15 amino acids. Trimming removed 3 bases from V and 5 bases from J; junction bases left unmatched: 8. Germline V gene lookup returns CDR1 SGHTS and CDR2 YDEGEE. Regarding this clone: Antigen: not known.

The PCR had 60 Vbeta and 13 Jbeta primers. Repertoires were generated with immunoSEQ multiplex PCR, while TCRdb's copy carries only in-frame clones and drops some. The sample has around 300,000 clones, roughly 89% seen once. Study-wide results and caveats: Reported performance of the classifier showed diagnosis of cytomegalovirus status with high specificity and sensitivity. Near-uniform donor sequencing depth was presumed by presence/absence analyses. The authors enumerated some 170 TCR beta chains as linked to cytomegalovirus. V- and J-gene trimming of TCR beta was linked (in a later analysis) to a missense DCLRE1C variant.

This TCR was sampled from a woman younger than 30 in good health and CMV-seronegative. This sequence joins TRBV5-8 and TRBJ1-1; TRBD1 matches 9 bases. Sequencing used PBMCs. This chain's CDR3 is CASSSTGTGNTEAFF. CDR3 coding DNA: TGTGCCAGCAGCTCAACCGGGACAGGGAATACTGAAGCTTTCTTT.